Listed below are T cell receptor beta chains from one sample, sequenced in a study of T cells in Graves' hyperthyroidism and ophthalmopathy. TCRdb analysed the multiplex PCR reads with MiXCR anew, one entry per CDR3 protein. Here the sample spans a few hundred thousand distinct CDR3 sequences, around 15% being singletons. The sequenced sample was blood. Receptors were obtained from a woman between 50 and 59 years old with Graves' hyperthyroidism that later progressed to Graves' ophthalmopathy. CDR3s include the opening cysteine and the closing phenylalanine or tryptophan. The D gene is left open where the match is weak. Size values are once, few and many counts, or a class for expanded clones, and some rows have none.

>TRBV20-1|TRBJ2-1|.|TRBD2
CSAGGLAGDPYNEQFF
TGCAGTGCTGGGGGACTAGCGGGAGACCCCTACAATGAGCAGTTCTTC
>TRBV10-3|TRBJ2-1|many|.
CAISAMDDRSYNEQFF
TGTGCCATCAGTGCTATGGACGACCGCTCCTACAATGAGCAGTTCTTC
>TRBV10-1|TRBJ2-1|few|.
CASSELPYYNEQFF
TGCGCCAGCAGTGAGCTTCCTTACTACAATGAGCAGTTCTTC
>TRBV20-1|TRBJ2-7|many|TRBD2
CSAPRNAGANEQYF
TGCAGTGCCCCCAGGAATGCGGGAGCGAACGAGCAGTACTTC
>TRBV3-1|TRBJ1-1|many|.
CASSPFWGTDTEAFF
TGTGCCAGCAGCCCCTTCTGGGGGACCGACACTGAAGCTTTCTTT
>TRBV2|TRBJ2-5|many|TRBD1
CASSEATGSGTQYF
TGTGCCAGCAGTGAAGCGACAGGGAGTGGGACCCAGTACTTC
>TRBV5-1|TRBJ1-4|.|.
CASSSGTQVVSEKLFF
TGCGCCAGCAGCTCCGGGACGCAGGTGGTCTCTGAAAAACTGTTTTTT
>TRBV28|TRBJ1-2|few|.
CASNLHSYGYTF
TGTGCCAGCAATTTACACAGCTATGGCTACACCTTC
>TRBV28|TRBJ2-3|many|TRBD2
CASSVAGRKDTQYF
TGTGCCAGCAGTGTAGCGGGAAGGAAAGATACGCAGTATTTT
>TRBV29-1|TRBJ1-1|.|.
CSVGERDSEAFF
TGCAGCGTTGGGGAAAGGGATTCTGAAGCTTTCTTT
>TRBV30|TRBJ2-7|many|.
CAWSVNHEQYF
TGTGCCTGGAGTGTTAACCACGAGCAGTACTTC
>TRBV10-3|TRBJ2-7|many|TRBD1
CAISPGQGYEQYF
TGTGCCATCAGTCCGGGACAGGGCTACGAGCAGTACTTC
>TRBV28|TRBJ1-1|many|.
CASTQMGTEAFF
TGTGCCAGCACCCAGATGGGCACTGAAGCTTTCTTT
>TRBV5-1|TRBJ2-2|many|TRBD1
CASKDRESGELFF
TGCGCCAGCAAGGACAGGGAATCCGGGGAGCTGTTTTTT
>TRBV12-3/TRBV12-4|TRBJ2-7|many|TRBD1
CASSSDRDSEQYF
TGTGCCAGCAGTTCCGACAGGGATAGCGAGCAGTACTTC
>TRBV5-4|TRBJ2-4|few|.
CASSRKRVSYENIQYF
TGTGCCAGCAGCCGCAAAAGGGTGTCCTATGAAAACATTCAGTACTTC
>TRBV6-2/TRBV6-3|TRBJ1-1|many|.
CASSPLGSNTEAFF
TGTGCCAGCAGTCCCCTGGGGTCTAACACTGAAGCTTTCTTT
>TRBV29-1|TRBJ2-6|few|.
CSVEDNNSGANVLTF
TGCAGCGTTGAAGATAATAACTCTGGGGCCAACGTCCTGACTTTC
>TRBV7-9|TRBJ2-7|many|TRBD2
CASSGGLAHTYEQYF
TGTGCCAGCAGTGGGGGACTAGCGCATACCTACGAGCAGTACTTC
>TRBV28|TRBJ2-2|many|TRBD2
CASSFARTSGSATGELFF
TGTGCCAGCAGTTTCGCCAGGACTAGCGGGAGTGCCACCGGGGAGCTGTTTTTT
>TRBV7-9|TRBJ2-1|many|TRBD2
CASSEAGGREQFF
TGTGCCAGCAGTGAAGCGGGAGGAAGGGAGCAGTTCTTC
>TRBV7-2|TRBJ2-4|.|.
CASSLESGLRGNIQYF
TGTGCCAGCAGCTTAGAATCAGGCCTGAGGGGAAACATTCAGTACTTC
>TRBV6-1|TRBJ1-2|many|.
CASSSGTWSYGYTF
TGTGCCAGCAGTTCCGGGACATGGAGCTATGGCTACACCTTC
>TRBV11-2|TRBJ1-5|many|TRBD1
CASSPDRGVYQPQHF
TGTGCCAGCAGCCCCGACAGGGGGGTATATCAGCCCCAGCATTTT
>TRBV20-1|TRBJ2-2|few|.
CSARRDEDLTGELFF
TGCAGTGCCAGACGGGACGAAGACCTGACCGGGGAGCTGTTTTTT
>TRBV12-3/TRBV12-4|TRBJ2-7|many|.
CASSRSRTVQYF
TGTGCCAGCAGTCGATCTAGAACGGTGCAGTACTTC
>TRBV7-6|TRBJ2-2|few|.
CASSRRGSGHTGELFF
TGTGCCAGCAGCAGGAGGGGGAGTGGGCACACCGGGGAGCTGTTTTTT
>TRBV6-2/TRBV6-3|TRBJ1-2|.|.
CASSYYRRGGGYGYTF
TGTGCCAGCAGTTACTATCGCAGGGGCGGTGGCTATGGCTACACCTTC
>TRBV20-1|TRBJ1-2|.|.
CSARDLPGTNYGYTF
TGCAGTGCTAGAGATCTACCAGGTACTAACTATGGCTACACCTTC
>TRBV3-1|TRBJ2-5|many|.
CASSQPAETQYF
TGTGCCAGCAGCCAGCCGGCCGAGACCCAGTACTTC
>TRBV7-9|TRBJ2-7|many|TRBD2
CASSLLAGGSYEQYF
TGTGCCAGCAGTTTACTAGCGGGAGGATCCTACGAGCAGTACTTC
>TRBV7-2|TRBJ2-7|many|TRBD1
CASSEGQGAYYEQYF
TGTGCCAGCAGCGAGGGACAGGGGGCCTACTACGAGCAGTACTTC
>TRBV28|TRBJ1-3|many|.
CASGGQGWHTIYF
TGTGCCAGCGGGGGGCAGGGGTGGCACACCATATATTTT
>TRBV3-1|TRBJ1-1|many|TRBD1
CASSQVGTGSGTEAFF
TGTGCCAGCAGCCAAGTTGGGACAGGGAGCGGCACTGAAGCTTTCTTT
>TRBV28|TRBJ2-5|many|TRBD2
CASSNEAGADETQYF
TGTGCCAGCAGTAATGAAGCGGGAGCGGATGAGACCCAGTACTTC
>TRBV3-1|TRBJ2-7|many|TRBD1
CASSSTGTAYEQYF
TGTGCCAGCAGTTCGACAGGGACAGCCTACGAGCAGTACTTC
>TRBV9|TRBJ2-2|few|TRBD1
CASSPLRGQGTLYGELFF
TGTGCCAGCAGCCCCCTGAGGGGACAGGGGACATTATACGGGGAGCTGTTTTTT
>TRBV27|TRBJ2-1|many|TRBD2
CASSLRLASSEQFF
TGTGCCAGCAGTTTAAGACTAGCCAGTAGTGAGCAGTTCTTC
>TRBV9|TRBJ1-2|.|TRBD1
CASSVGGGPTNYGYTF
TGTGCCAGCAGCGTAGGAGGGGGCCCAACTAACTATGGCTACACCTTC
>TRBV10-3|TRBJ2-5|.|.
CAISDARQETQYF
TGTGCCATCAGTGATGCTAGACAAGAGACCCAGTACTTC
>TRBV12-3/TRBV12-4|TRBJ1-1|many|TRBD1
CASSDRAPEAFF
TGTGCCAGCAGTGACAGGGCCCCTGAAGCTTTCTTT
>TRBV4-1|TRBJ1-5|few|TRBD1
CASSPKKGQVNQPQHF
TGCGCCAGCAGCCCTAAAAAGGGACAGGTGAATCAGCCCCAGCATTTT
>TRBV5-6|TRBJ2-7|many|.
CASSLGGRFAVYEQYF
TGTGCCAGCAGCTTGGGGGGCAGATTTGCCGTCTACGAGCAGTACTTC
>TRBV4-1|TRBJ2-7|.|.
CASSHPGFYRAYEQYF
TGCGCCAGCAGCCATCCCGGGTTTTACCGGGCCTACGAGCAGTACTTC
>TRBV28|TRBJ2-2|.|.
CASRSSGGWGHPGELFF
TGTGCCAGCAGGTCCTCGGGGGGCTGGGGGCACCCCGGGGAGCTGTTTTTT
>TRBV2|TRBJ2-7|many|.
CASRQSKSYEQYF
TGTGCCAGCAGGCAATCGAAATCCTACGAGCAGTACTTC
>TRBV5-1|TRBJ1-4|.|.
CASSLAGQGNEKLFF
TGCGCCAGCAGCTTGGCCGGTCAGGGTAATGAAAAACTGTTTTTT
>TRBV28|TRBJ2-5|many|.
CASSLGQQETQYF
TGTGCCAGCAGTTTGGGGCAGCAAGAGACCCAGTACTTC
>TRBV30|TRBJ2-5|.|TRBD2
CAWRPLAGGRVYQETQYF
TGTGCCTGGAGACCACTAGCGGGAGGGAGAGTGTACCAAGAGACCCAGTACTTC
>TRBV28|TRBJ1-2|.|.
CASTQTGINGYTF
TGTGCCAGCACCCAGACAGGAATCAATGGCTACACCTTC
>TRBV4-2|TRBJ2-7|.|TRBD2
CASSQDGPAGVYAYEQYF
TGTGCCAGCAGCCAAGATGGTCCAGCGGGGGTCTACGCCTACGAGCAGTACTTC
>TRBV5-1|TRBJ2-5|.|.
CASSPSAPQETQYF
TGCGCCAGCAGCCCCTCGGCCCCCCAAGAGACCCAGTACTTC
>TRBV9|TRBJ2-5|many|.
CASSVGVGYQETQYF
TGTGCCAGCAGCGTAGGGGTGGGTTACCAAGAGACCCAGTACTTC
>TRBV30|TRBJ1-1|many|.
CAWMKPGPRGTEAFF
TGTGCCTGGATGAAACCGGGACCCCGGGGCACTGAAGCTTTCTTT
>TRBV11-3|TRBJ2-3|many|.
CASSLKGVRDTQYF
TGTGCCAGCAGCTTAAAGGGGGTCAGGGATACGCAGTATTTT
>TRBV2|TRBJ2-3|.|.
CASSGLIASDTQYF
TGTGCCAGCAGTGGCCTGATAGCGTCGGATACGCAGTATTTT
>TRBV28|TRBJ1-1|once|.
CASRDLGGVATEAFF
TGTGCCAGCAGAGACCTTGGTGGGGTAGCGACTGAAGCTTTCTTT
>TRBV12-3/TRBV12-4|TRBJ2-5|few|TRBD1
CASSLSSSSTGARETQYF
TGTGCCAGCAGTTTAAGTTCATCGTCGACAGGGGCGCGAGAGACCCAGTACTTC
>TRBV30|TRBJ2-1|.|.
CAWSGRIEQFF
TGTGCCTGGAGTGGGCGGATAGAGCAGTTCTTC